The rows below give T cell receptor beta chains drawn from one sample of a study of blood T cell repertoires in COVID-19. TCRdb keeps only in-frame clones here, not all; method: immunoSEQ multiplex PCR. The table shows approximately 210,000 clones, with roughly nine tenths occurring only once. The specimen sequenced was peripheral blood. Receptor source: a man aged 35 to 55 with acute or convalescent COVID-19. CDR3s include the opening cysteine and the closing phenylalanine or tryptophan. A D gene is named only where the DNA matches it firmly. Rows may omit the clone size; those that give it use once, few, many or a size class.

>TRBD2|few|TRBJ2-5|TRBV2
TGTGCCAGCAGGGCCCGGGACTACCTAAAGTACCAAGAGACCCAGTACTTC
CASRARDYLKYQETQYF
>TRBD2|NA|TRBJ2-5|TRBV23-1
TGCGCCAGCAGTCAATCGGCGGTAGCGGGGGAGCGATCCCTATGTACCCAAGAGACCCAGTACTTC
CASSQSAVAGERSLCTQETQYF
>NA|NA|TRBJ1-1|TRBV14
TGTGCCAGCAGCCAAGAGGTCAGGGCTGAAGCTTTCTTT
CASSQEVRAEAFF
>TRBD2|NA|TRBJ2-1|TRBV6-2/TRBV6-3
TGTGCCAGCAGTTACTCGGGGACTAGCGGAATCTACAATGAGCAGTTCTTC
CASSYSGTSGIYNEQFF
>NA|NA|TRBJ2-3|TRBV2
TGTGCCAGCAGTGAAGGGGCCCTCACAGATACGCAGTATTTT
CASSEGALTDTQYF
>TRBD2|NA|TRBJ2-7|TRBV19
TGTGCCAGTAGTGTCGGACTAGCGATCTACGAGCAGTACTTC
CASSVGLAIYEQYF
>TRBD2|NA|TRBJ2-3|TRBV20-1
TGCAGTGCTAGTTGGGAGGGGAGCACAGATACGCAGTATTTT
CSASWEGSTDTQYF
>NA|NA|TRBJ2-7|TRBV2
TGTGCCAGCAGTGAGTGGGAGATCTACGAGCAGTACTTC
CASSEWEIYEQYF
>NA|NA|TRBJ1-2|TRBV11-1
TGTGCCAGCAGCTTGTCCCGGGACAACTCTAACTATGGCTACACCTTC
CASSLSRDNSNYGYTF
>TRBD1|NA|TRBJ2-3|TRBV24-1
TGTGCCACCAGTGACCAGGGGGAACATACGCAGTATTTT
CATSDQGEHTQYF
>NA|NA|TRBJ2-1|TRBV7-8
TGTGCCAGCAGCCCTCTCAGGGGTACTTACAATGAGCAGTTCTTC
CASSPLRGTYNEQFF
>TRBD2|NA|TRBJ2-3|TRBV5-1
TGCGCCAGCAGTAAGGGACTAGCGGACACAGATACGCAGTATTTT
CASSKGLADTDTQYF
>NA|NA|TRBJ1-5|TRBV6-5
TGTGCCAGCAGTTACGGGGGGGTCGGCAATCAGCCCCAGCATTTT
CASSYGGVGNQPQHF
>TRBD2|once|TRBJ2-7|TRBV4-2
TGTGCCAGCAGCCAAAGACTAGCGCGGGGCGAGCAGTACTTC
CASSQRLARGEQYF
>TRBD2|NA|TRBJ2-2|TRBV6-2/TRBV6-3
TGTGCCAGCAGTTACTCTCTTCGGGAGGGCCGTGCGAACACCGGGGAGCTGTTTTTT
CASSYSLREGRANTGELFF
>NA|NA|TRBJ2-3|TRBV19
TGTGCCAGTAGTATTAGACAGCGTACTCTGACTAGCACAGATACGCAGTATTTT
CASSIRQRTLTSTDTQYF
>NA|NA|TRBJ1-2|TRBV28
TGTGCCAGCAGTTTGGTCGGGGGGTGGTATGGCTACACCTTC
CASSLVGGWYGYTF
>TRBD2|NA|TRBJ2-7|TRBV28
TGTGCCAGCAGGCGGACTAGCGGAGGCTCCTACGAGCAGTACTTC
CASRRTSGGSYEQYF
>NA|few|TRBJ2-7|TRBV28
TGTGCCAGCAGTCCCGCGGGGGCGGGAGATTACGAGGAGCAGTACTTC
CASSPAGAGDYEEQYF
>NA|NA|TRBJ2-3|TRBV10-1
TGCGCCAGCAGTGAGCCAGGGAAATCCACAGATACGCAGTATTTT
CASSEPGKSTDTQYF
>NA|NA|TRBJ2-2|TRBV3-1/TRBV3-2
TGTGCCAGCAGCGGACAGTACACCGGGGAGCTGTTTTTT
CASSGQYTGELFF
>NA|once|TRBJ1-1|TRBV4-1
TGCGCCAGCAGCCAAGTAATGACGGGGAGGGAAGCTTTCTTT
CASSQVMTGREAFF
>NA|NA|TRBJ1-2|TRBV12-3/TRBV12-4
TGTGCCAGCAGTCATAACTATGGCTACACCTTC
CASSHNYGYTF
>TRBD2|NA|TRBJ2-7|TRBV5-4
TGTGCCAGCAGCCTAGGACTAGCGGGGACCAACTACGAGCAGTACTTC
CASSLGLAGTNYEQYF
>NA|NA|TRBJ2-1|TRBV27
TGTGCCAGCAGTTACCAGGGGGGTGAGCAGTTCTTC
CASSYQGGEQFF
>NA|NA|TRBJ1-6|TRBV9
TGTGCCAGCAGCCCCCGGAGGGCGAATTCACCCCTCCACTTT
CASSPRRANSPLHF
>NA|NA|TRBJ2-1|TRBV3-1/TRBV3-2
TGTGCCAGCAGCCCACAGCCTCCCAATGAGCAGTTCTTC
CASSPQPPNEQFF
>TRBD1|NA|TRBJ1-6|TRBV18
TGTGCCAGCTCACTGAATGACGCCGCCGGGACAGGGGGCCATTCACCCCTCCACTTT
CASSLNDAAGTGGHSPLHF